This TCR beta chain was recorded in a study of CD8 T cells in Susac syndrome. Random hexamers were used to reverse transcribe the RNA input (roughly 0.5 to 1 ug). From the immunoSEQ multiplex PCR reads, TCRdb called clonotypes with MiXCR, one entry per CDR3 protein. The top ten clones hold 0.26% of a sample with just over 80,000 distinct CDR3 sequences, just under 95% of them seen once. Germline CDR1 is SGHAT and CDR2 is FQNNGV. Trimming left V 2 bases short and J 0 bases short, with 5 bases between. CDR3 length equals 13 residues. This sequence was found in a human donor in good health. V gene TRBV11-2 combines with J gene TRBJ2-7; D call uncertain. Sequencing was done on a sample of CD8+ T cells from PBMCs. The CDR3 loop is CASSLTASYEQYF. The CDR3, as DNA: TGTGCCAGCAGCTTAACCGCCTCCTACGAGCAGTACTTC.